These T cell receptor beta chains were read from a single sample in a study of brain metastases from non-small cell lung cancer. Measured with immunoSEQ multiplex PCR; TCRdb has only the in-frame clones, and not every one. Of around 2,500 clones listed, about 85% are singletons. The sample consisted of primary lung tumor tissue. The receptors derive from a donor at least 40 years old with non-small cell lung cancer. Both conserved end residues are part of each CDR3. Each record gives: J gene, V gene, CDR3 protein.

J gene: TRBJ2-5
V gene: TRBV6-1
CDR3 protein: CASSERPEETQYF

J gene: TRBJ2-5
V gene: TRBV4-3
CDR3 protein: CASSQERGGQETQYF

J gene: TRBJ1-5
V gene: TRBV27
CDR3 protein: CASRMGGSQPQHF

J gene: .
V gene: TRBV7-2
CDR3 protein: CASSLELSGGRNEQYF

J gene: TRBJ1-5
V gene: TRBV28
CDR3 protein: CASASRDRVSRGENQPQHF

J gene: TRBJ2-1
V gene: TRBV5-6
CDR3 protein: CASSRDRGASYNEQFF

J gene: TRBJ1-1
V gene: TRBV19
CDR3 protein: CASSIGAVNTEAFF

J gene: TRBJ1-4
V gene: TRBV29-1
CDR3 protein: CSVEDQAAGGEKLFF

J gene: TRBJ2-3
V gene: TRBV19
CDR3 protein: CASKYVGTDTQYF

J gene: TRBJ1-1
V gene: TRBV3-1/TRBV3-2
CDR3 protein: CASSLNREEAFF

J gene: TRBJ2-5
V gene: TRBV19
CDR3 protein: CASSKQGRQETQYF

J gene: TRBJ2-6
V gene: TRBV25-1
CDR3 protein: CASSVGGANVLTF

J gene: TRBJ1-4
V gene: TRBV30
CDR3 protein: CAWSVRVVREKLFF

J gene: TRBJ1-3
V gene: TRBV9
CDR3 protein: CASSVDPERNTIYF

J gene: TRBJ2-1
V gene: TRBV16
CDR3 protein: CASSQLGDLEGTDEQFF

J gene: TRBJ1-2
V gene: TRBV7-2
CDR3 protein: CASSPGQGHYGYTF

J gene: TRBJ2-5
V gene: TRBV6-6
CDR3 protein: CASRGRGNGEETQYF

J gene: TRBJ1-1
V gene: TRBV29-1
CDR3 protein: CTFRQTEAFF

J gene: TRBJ2-2
V gene: TRBV7-6
CDR3 protein: CASSLISNTGELFF

J gene: TRBJ2-1
V gene: TRBV11-3
CDR3 protein: CASSLGLSGGYEQFF

J gene: TRBJ1-1
V gene: TRBV29-1
CDR3 protein: CSGGGLNTEAFF

J gene: TRBJ2-7
V gene: TRBV4-2
CDR3 protein: CASSQVGGRDEQYF

J gene: TRBJ2-2
V gene: TRBV7-2
CDR3 protein: CASSGSGTGELFF

J gene: TRBJ1-6
V gene: TRBV5-1
CDR3 protein: CASTQGGGRGNSPLHF

J gene: TRBJ1-4
V gene: TRBV15
CDR3 protein: CATNGIRQGKDEKLFF

J gene: TRBJ1-2
V gene: TRBV15
CDR3 protein: CATSRAGSGGGYTF

J gene: TRBJ1-5
V gene: TRBV6-1
CDR3 protein: CASSASTPDSNQPQHF

J gene: TRBJ1-1
V gene: TRBV19
CDR3 protein: CASSPTGVPEAFF

J gene: TRBJ1-1
V gene: TRBV7-3
CDR3 protein: CASSSTTGVGGAFF

J gene: TRBJ2-1
V gene: TRBV7-8
CDR3 protein: CASSRTSDLHYNEQFF

J gene: TRBJ2-3
V gene: TRBV7-2
CDR3 protein: CASSLGKAPDTQYF

J gene: TRBJ2-5
V gene: TRBV19
CDR3 protein: CASSIWHGQGRETQYF

J gene: TRBJ1-1
V gene: TRBV16
CDR3 protein: CASSQSRGSWTEAFF

J gene: TRBJ2-1
V gene: TRBV5-4
CDR3 protein: CASSGLKGSYNEQFF

J gene: TRBJ2-1
V gene: TRBV9
CDR3 protein: CASSVDQASYNEQFF

J gene: TRBJ2-1
V gene: TRBV11-3
CDR3 protein: CASSPSPTGYEQFF

J gene: TRBJ1-2
V gene: TRBV28
CDR3 protein: CASSTRPGGGYIF

J gene: TRBJ2-1
V gene: TRBV9
CDR3 protein: CANSVTGGTYNEQFF

J gene: TRBJ2-1
V gene: TRBV27
CDR3 protein: CASSLSGGAQNEQFF

J gene: TRBJ2-3
V gene: TRBV30
CDR3 protein: CADRLAIDTQYF

J gene: TRBJ1-2
V gene: TRBV7-2
CDR3 protein: CASSFSRDVQGYTF

J gene: TRBJ2-3
V gene: TRBV5-5
CDR3 protein: CASSYTADTQYF

J gene: TRBJ1-1
V gene: TRBV28
CDR3 protein: CASLSGGEAFTEAFF

J gene: TRBJ2-5
V gene: TRBV14
CDR3 protein: CASSQVFGLGQETQYF

J gene: TRBJ1-1
V gene: TRBV5-6
CDR3 protein: CASSLDGQGWVLGTEAFF

J gene: TRBJ2-7
V gene: TRBV7-7
CDR3 protein: CASSLPGQRKESEQYF

J gene: TRBJ1-4
V gene: TRBV18
CDR3 protein: CASSPSNEKLFF

J gene: TRBJ1-5
V gene: TRBV7-2
CDR3 protein: CASSLEYGGDQPQHF

J gene: TRBJ1-1
V gene: TRBV7-9
CDR3 protein: CASSLGLGNTEAFF